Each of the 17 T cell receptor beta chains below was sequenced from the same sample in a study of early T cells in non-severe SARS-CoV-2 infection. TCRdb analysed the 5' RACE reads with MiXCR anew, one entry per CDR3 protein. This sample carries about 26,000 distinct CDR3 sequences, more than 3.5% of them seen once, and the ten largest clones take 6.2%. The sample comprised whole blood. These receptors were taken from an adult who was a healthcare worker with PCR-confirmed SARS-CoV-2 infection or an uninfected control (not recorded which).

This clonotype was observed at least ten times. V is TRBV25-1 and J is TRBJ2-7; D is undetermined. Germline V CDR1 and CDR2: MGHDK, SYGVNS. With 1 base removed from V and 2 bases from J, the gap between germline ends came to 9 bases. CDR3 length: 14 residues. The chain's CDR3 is CASSESRPPYEQYF. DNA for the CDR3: TGTGCCAGCAGTGAATCCCGCCCCCCCTACGAGCAGTACTTC.

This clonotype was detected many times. The CDR3 nucleotides are TGTGCCAGCTCCGCAGGGGGCTCCTCGGTGGTTCAGCCCCAGCATTTT. It codes for CASSAGGSSVVQPQHF. The chain employs TRBV18 and TRBJ1-5; TRBD1 agrees at 8 bases. The CDR3 sequence is 16 residues long. J was trimmed by 6 bases and V by 6 bases; bases with no gene match: 13. Germline V gives CDR1 KGHSH, CDR2 LQKENI. The full variable domain, with the rest looked up from reference TRBV18 and TRBJ1-5, is NAGVMQNPRHLVRRRGQEARLRCSPMKGHSHVYWYRQLPEEGLKFMVYLQKENIIDESGMPKERFSAEFPKEGPSILRIQQVVRGDSAAYFCASSAGGSSVVQPQHFGDGTRLSIL.

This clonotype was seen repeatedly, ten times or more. CDR3 sequence: CASSLVRLAVYNEQFF. The CDR3 nucleotides read TGTGCCAGCAGCTTAGTTCGCCTAGCGGTGTACAATGAGCAGTTCTTC. V and J are TRBV7-2 and TRBJ2-1; 7 nucleotides line up with TRBD2. CDR3 length: 16 residues. V lost 1 base and J lost 4; bases outside the gene matches: 7. Germline values: CDR1 SGHTA, CDR2 FQGNSA.

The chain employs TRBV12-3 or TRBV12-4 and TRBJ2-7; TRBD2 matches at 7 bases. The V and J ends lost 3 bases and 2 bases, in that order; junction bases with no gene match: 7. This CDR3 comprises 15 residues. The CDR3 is CASSFVSGYAYEQYF. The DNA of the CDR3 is TGTGCCAGCAGTTTTGTTAGCGGGTATGCCTACGAGCAGTACTTC.

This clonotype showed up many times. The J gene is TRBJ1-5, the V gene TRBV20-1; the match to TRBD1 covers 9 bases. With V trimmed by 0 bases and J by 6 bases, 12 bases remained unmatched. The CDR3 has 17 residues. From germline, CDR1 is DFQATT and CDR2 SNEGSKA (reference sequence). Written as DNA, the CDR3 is TGCAGTGCTAGAGATCCCATGGACAGGGGTGTAGGTCAGCCCCAGCATTTT. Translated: CSARDPMDRGVGQPQHF.

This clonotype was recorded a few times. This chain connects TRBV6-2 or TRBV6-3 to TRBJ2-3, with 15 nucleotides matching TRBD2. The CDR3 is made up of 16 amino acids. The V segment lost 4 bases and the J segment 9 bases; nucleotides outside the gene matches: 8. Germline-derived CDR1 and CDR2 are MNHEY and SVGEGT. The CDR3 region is CASSSGLAGGLSTQYF. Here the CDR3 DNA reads TGTGCCAGCAGTTCGGGACTAGCGGGAGGCCTTTCAACGCAGTATTTT.

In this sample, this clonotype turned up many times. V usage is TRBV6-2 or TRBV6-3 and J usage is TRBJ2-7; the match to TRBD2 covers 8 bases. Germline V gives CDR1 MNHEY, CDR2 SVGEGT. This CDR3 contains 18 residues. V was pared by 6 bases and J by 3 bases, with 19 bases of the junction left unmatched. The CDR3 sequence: CASSRTTTGTREYYEQYF. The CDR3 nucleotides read TGTGCCAGCAGCCGCACGACAACCGGGACTAGAGAATACTACGAGCAGTACTTC.

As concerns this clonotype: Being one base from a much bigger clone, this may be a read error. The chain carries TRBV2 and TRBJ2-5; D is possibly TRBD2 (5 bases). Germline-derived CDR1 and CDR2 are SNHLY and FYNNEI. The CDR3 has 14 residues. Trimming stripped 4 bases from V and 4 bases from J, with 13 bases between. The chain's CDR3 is CASSAGNPAETQYF. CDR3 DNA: TGTGCCAGCAGTGCCGGGAACCCCGCAGAGACCCAGTACTTC.

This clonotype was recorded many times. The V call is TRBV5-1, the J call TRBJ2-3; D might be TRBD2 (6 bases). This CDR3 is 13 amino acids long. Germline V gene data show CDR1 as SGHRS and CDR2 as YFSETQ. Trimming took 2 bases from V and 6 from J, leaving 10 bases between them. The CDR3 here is CASSFRGGDTQYF. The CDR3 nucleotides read TGCGCCAGCAGCTTCCGTGGGGGGGATACGCAGTATTTT.

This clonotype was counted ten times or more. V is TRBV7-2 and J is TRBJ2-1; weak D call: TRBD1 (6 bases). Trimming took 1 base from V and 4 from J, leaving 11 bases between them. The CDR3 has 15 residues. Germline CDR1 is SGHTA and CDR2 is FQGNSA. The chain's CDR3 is CASSLVGGFYNEQFF. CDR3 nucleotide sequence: TGTGCCAGCAGCTTAGTAGGGGGATTTTACAATGAGCAGTTCTTC.

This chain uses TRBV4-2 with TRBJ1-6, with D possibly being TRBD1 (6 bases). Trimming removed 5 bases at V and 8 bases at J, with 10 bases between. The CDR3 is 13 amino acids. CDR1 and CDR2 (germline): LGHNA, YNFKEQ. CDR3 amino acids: CASSSDRDSPLHF. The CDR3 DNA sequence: TGTGCCAGCAGCTCGGACAGAGATTCACCCCTCCACTTT.

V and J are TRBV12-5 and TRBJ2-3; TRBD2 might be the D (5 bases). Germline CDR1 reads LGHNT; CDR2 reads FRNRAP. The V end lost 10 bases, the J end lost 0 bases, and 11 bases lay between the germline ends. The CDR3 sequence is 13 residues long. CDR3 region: CATNRGSTDTQYF. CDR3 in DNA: TGTGCTACCAATCGGGGAAGCACAGATACGCAGTATTTT. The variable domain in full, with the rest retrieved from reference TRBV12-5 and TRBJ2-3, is DARVTQTPRHKVTEMGQEVTMRCQPILGHNTVFWYRQTMMQGLELLAYFRNRAPLDDSGMPKDRFSAEMPDATLATLKIQPSEPRDSAVYFCATNRGSTDTQYFGPGTRLTVL.

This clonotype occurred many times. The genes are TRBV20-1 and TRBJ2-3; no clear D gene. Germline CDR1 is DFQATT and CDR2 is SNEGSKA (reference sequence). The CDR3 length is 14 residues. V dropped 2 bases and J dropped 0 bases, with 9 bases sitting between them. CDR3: CSARRRSSTDTQYF. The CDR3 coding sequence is TGCAGTGCTAGACGGAGATCTAGCACAGATACGCAGTATTTT.

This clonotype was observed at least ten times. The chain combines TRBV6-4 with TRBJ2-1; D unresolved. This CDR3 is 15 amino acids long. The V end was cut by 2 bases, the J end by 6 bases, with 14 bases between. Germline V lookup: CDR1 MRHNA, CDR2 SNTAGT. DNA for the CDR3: TGTGCCAGCAGTGACGCATCTAGTCTTAGCAATGAGCAGTTCTTC. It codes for CASSDASSLSNEQFF.

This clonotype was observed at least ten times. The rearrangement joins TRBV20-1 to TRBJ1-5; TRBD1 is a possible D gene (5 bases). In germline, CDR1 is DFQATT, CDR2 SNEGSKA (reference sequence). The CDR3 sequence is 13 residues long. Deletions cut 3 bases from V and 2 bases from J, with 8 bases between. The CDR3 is CSARGLGNQPQHF. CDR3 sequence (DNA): TGCAGTGCTAGGGGGCTGGGCAATCAGCCCCAGCATTTT.

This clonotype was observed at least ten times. This CDR3 reads CASSPRTGGAEKLFF. CDR3 nucleotide sequence: TGTGCCAGCAGCCCACGGACAGGGGGCGCGGAAAAACTGTTTTTT. The chain combines TRBV7-9 with TRBJ1-4, with TRBD1 matching over 11 bases. The CDR3 sequence is 15 residues long. V trimming: 5 bases; J trimming: 8 bases; junction bases outside the gene matches: 7. Germline CDR1 reads SEHNR; CDR2 reads FQNEAQ (reference sequence).

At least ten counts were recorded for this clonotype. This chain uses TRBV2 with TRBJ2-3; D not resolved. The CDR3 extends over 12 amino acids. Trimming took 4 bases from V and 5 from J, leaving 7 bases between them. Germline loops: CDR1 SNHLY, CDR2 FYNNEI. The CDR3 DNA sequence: TGTGCCAGCAGTGGGGCTGAAGATACGCAGTATTTT. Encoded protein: CASSGAEDTQYF.